This TCR beta chain was identified during a study of somatic mutations in cytotoxic T cells in rheumatoid arthritis. In the original processing: Patient-derived CD8+ clones with a size above 1% showed rare matches to published virus-specific TCRB sequences. The assay was immunoSEQ multiplex PCR, and TCRdb's table has in-frame clones only and misses some. Clone size and V and J calls were adopted from that table, with D and trimming inferred from the DNA. This sample has around 19,000 clones; around 67% occur once, and the top ten carry roughly 18%. V gave up 3 bases and J gave up 3 bases; unmatched junction bases: 1. This CDR3 comprises 13 residues. The germline V gene has CDR1 MGHRA and CDR2 YSYEKL.

The sample comprised CD8+ T cells sorted from blood. The origin of this receptor is an adult with rheumatoid arthritis. This chain joins TRBV4-1 and TRBJ2-7; 8 bases agree with TRBD1. CDR3 in amino acids: CASSHTGGYEQYF. CDR3 DNA sequence: TGCGCCAGCAGCCATACAGGGGGCTACGAGCAGTACTTC.